The sequence of this TCR beta chain was determined in a study of tumor and adjacent non-tumor tissue in lung cancer. Study in general: The cohort had about a dozen adenocarcinoma, a couple of squamous cell and 1 small cell patients.

This clonotype qualifies as medium-sized. The target antigen is unknown. The library came from three nested PCR rounds adapted from ARM-PCR protocols. TCRdb fed the multiplex PCR reads into MiXCR, producing one record per CDR3 protein. The sample lists 65,000 to 90,000 distinct CDR3 sequences; roughly 70% were seen once. There are 15 residues in the CDR3. Germline CDR1 is DFQATT and CDR2 is SNEGSKA (reference sequence). After removal of 2 bases from V and 1 base from J, the junction contained 6 bases not matched to a gene. Findings and caveats of the study: Compared with tumor, normal lung showed significantly lower TCR diversity.

RNA was extracted from bulk tissue without any cell sorting. V usage is TRBV20-1 and J usage is TRBJ2-7, with 9 bases that match TRBD2. This receptor was obtained from a woman in her seventies with non-small cell lung cancer. Sequencing was performed on lung tumor tissue. The CDR3 DNA sequence: TGCAGTGCTAGAATAGCGGGAGAGGGGTCCTACGAGCAGTACTTC. It specifies CSARIAGEGSYEQYF.